This T cell receptor beta chain originates from a study of T-cell memory formation after mild COVID-19. Findings and caveats of the study: Clones that contracted from day 15 to 85 were balanced CD4/CD8, while later expanders leaned CD4+. CD4+ contracting clones were found mainly in CM and EM, and CD8+ ones in EMRA.

One entry per CDR3 protein, called by TCRdb with MiXCR from the 5' RACE reads. Seen here are hundreds of thousands of distinct CDR3 sequences, less than 25% observed once, and the top ten hold roughly 8.7%. Remarks on this clonotype: Its specificity is not known.

V was pared by 6 bases and J by 2 bases, with 11 bases of the junction left unmatched. The CDR3 length is 16 residues. The germline V gene has CDR1 DFQATT and CDR2 SNEGSKA (reference sequence). This clonotype was sampled from an adult woman who had mild COVID-19 (a few samples of this study predate the infection). Cell type and time point are not known. J is TRBJ2-1 and V is TRBV20-1, with 9 bases identical to TRBD2. The sequencing sample was made of PBMCs or a T cell subset sorted from them (not recorded which). The CDR3 is CSAIIFSGGAYNEQFF. The CDR3 DNA reads TGCAGTGCCATCATATTTAGCGGGGGCGCCTACAATGAGCAGTTCTTC.